The 5 T cell receptor beta chains listed next were all sequenced from one sample in a study of blood T cells in healthy people across ages. A sample-barcoded 5' primer and a J-beta primer mix were used in a second PCR of about 7 to 11 cycles. TCRdb independently ran MiXCR on the 5' RACE reads; one entry per CDR3 protein. The data contain approximately 800,000 distinct CDR3 sequences, about 61% of them singletons. Sequencing was performed on blood. The receptors derive from a man aged 35-49 years in good health.

V is TRBV20-1 and J is TRBJ2-5; 8 bases match TRBD2. The J segment lost 2 bases and the V segment lost 3 bases, leaving 2 bases of the junction unmatched. This CDR3 is 13 amino acids long. The germline gives CDR1 DFQATT, CDR2 SNEGSKA (reference sequence). The CDR3 DNA is TGCAGTGCTAGCGGGGGGGGGCAAGAGACCCAGTACTTC. This codes for CSASGGGQETQYF.

This chain uses TRBV20-1 with TRBJ1-5, with D possibly TRBD1 on 5 matching bases. Germline assignment: CDR1 DFQATT and CDR2 SNEGSKA (reference sequence). Trimming cost V 3 bases and J 0 bases, with 15 bases left between them. The CDR3 runs to 16 residues. The CDR3 sequence is CSARVWGVYSNQPQHF. CDR3 DNA sequence: TGCAGTGCTAGGGTCTGGGGGGTGTATAGCAATCAGCCCCAGCATTTT.

This sequence joins TRBV10-3 and TRBJ2-1; D possibly uses TRBD1 or TRBD2 (6 bases each). The CDR3 is 14 amino acids. Germline-derived CDR1 and CDR2 are ENHRY and SYGVKD. V lost 10 bases and J 4 bases, leaving 17 bases between the germline ends. CDR3 in amino acids: CATLPRGGYNEQFF. The CDR3 nucleotides read TGTGCCACCCTTCCCCGAGGGGGGTACAATGAGCAGTTCTTC.

This chain joins TRBV4-3 and TRBJ1-1, with D perhaps matching TRBD1 (6 bases). Germline CDR1 and CDR2: LGHNA and YSLEER. The V end lost 3 bases, the J end lost 6 bases, and 11 bases lay between the germline ends. The CDR3 runs to 13 residues. The CDR3 reads CASSHNREPEAFF. The CDR3 bases are TGCGCCAGCAGCCACAACAGGGAGCCTGAAGCTTTCTTT.

The rearrangement uses TRBV20-1 and TRBJ2-5; 8 nucleotides agree with TRBD2. The J call could be wrong; TRBJ2-4 is a better fit for the DNA end. The CDR3 covers 13 residues. Germline values: CDR1 DFQATT, CDR2 SNEGSKA (reference sequence). CDR3 loop: CSARAGGRDIQYF. The CDR3 nucleotides read TGCAGTGCTAGGGCGGGGGGCAGGGACATTCAGTACTTC.